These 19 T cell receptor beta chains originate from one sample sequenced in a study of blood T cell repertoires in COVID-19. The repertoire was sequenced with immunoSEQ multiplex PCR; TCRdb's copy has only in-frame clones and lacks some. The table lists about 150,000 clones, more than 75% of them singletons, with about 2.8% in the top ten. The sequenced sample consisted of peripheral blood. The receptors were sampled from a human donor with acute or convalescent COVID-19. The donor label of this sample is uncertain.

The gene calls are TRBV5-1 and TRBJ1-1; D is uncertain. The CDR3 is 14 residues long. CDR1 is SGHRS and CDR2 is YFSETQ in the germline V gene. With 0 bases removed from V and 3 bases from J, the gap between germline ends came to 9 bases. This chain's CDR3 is CASSLVGVDTEAFF. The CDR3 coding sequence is TGCGCCAGCAGCTTGGTCGGGGTAGACACTGAAGCTTTCTTT.

The CDR3 region is CASSPPRTGRGTTEAFF. The CDR3 coding sequence is TGTGCCAGCTCACCACCTAGGACAGGGAGGGGGACCACTGAAGCTTTCTTT. The rearrangement links TRBV18 to TRBJ1-1, with 8 bases identical to TRBD1. This CDR3 has 17 residues. The trim removed 0 bases at V and 4 bases at J, leaving 10 bases unmatched. Looked up from germline, CDR1 is KGHSH and CDR2 is LQKENI.

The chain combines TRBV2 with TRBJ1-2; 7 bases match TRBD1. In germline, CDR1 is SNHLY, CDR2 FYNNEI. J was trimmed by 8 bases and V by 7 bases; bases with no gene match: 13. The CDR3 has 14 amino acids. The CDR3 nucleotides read TGTGCCAGCACTCGGGACAGCAAACGCGGCGGCTACACCTTC. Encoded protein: CASTRDSKRGGYTF.

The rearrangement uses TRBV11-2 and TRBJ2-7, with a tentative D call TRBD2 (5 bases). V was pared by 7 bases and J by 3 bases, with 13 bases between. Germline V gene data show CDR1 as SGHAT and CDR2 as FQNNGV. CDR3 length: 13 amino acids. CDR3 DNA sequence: TGTGCCAGCAAGGACTCTCTCCTCTACGAGCAGTACTTC. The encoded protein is CASKDSLLYEQYF.

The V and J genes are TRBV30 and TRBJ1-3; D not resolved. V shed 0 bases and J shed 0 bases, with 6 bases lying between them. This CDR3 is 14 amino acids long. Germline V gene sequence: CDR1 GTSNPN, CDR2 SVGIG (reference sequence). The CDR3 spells CAWSVLSSGNTIYF. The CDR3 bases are TGTGCCTGGAGTGTACTTTCCTCTGGAAACACCATATATTTT.

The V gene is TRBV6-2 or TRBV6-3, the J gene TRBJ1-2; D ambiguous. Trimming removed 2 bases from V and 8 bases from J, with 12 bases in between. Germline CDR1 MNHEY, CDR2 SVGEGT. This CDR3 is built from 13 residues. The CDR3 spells CASSYVSLAGYTF. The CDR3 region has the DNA TGTGCCAGCAGTTACGTTTCATTGGCAGGCTACACCTTC.

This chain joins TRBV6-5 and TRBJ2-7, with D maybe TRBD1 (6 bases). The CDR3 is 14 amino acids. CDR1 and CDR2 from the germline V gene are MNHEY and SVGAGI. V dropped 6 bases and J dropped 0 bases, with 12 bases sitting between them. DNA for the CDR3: TGTGCCAGCAGAGCCTCAGGGGACTCCTACGAGCAGTACGTC. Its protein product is CASRASGDSYEQYV.

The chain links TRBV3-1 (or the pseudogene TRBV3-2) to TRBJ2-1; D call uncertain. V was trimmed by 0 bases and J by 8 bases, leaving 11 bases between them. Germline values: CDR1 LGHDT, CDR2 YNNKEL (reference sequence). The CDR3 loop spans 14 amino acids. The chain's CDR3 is CASSQDTSVYEQFF. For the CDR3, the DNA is TGTGCCAGCAGCCAAGATACCAGCGTCTATGAGCAGTTCTTC.

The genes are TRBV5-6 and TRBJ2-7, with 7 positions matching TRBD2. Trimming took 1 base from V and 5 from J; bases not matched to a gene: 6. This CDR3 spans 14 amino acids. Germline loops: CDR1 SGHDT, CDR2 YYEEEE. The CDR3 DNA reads TGTGCCAGCAGCTTGCGCGGGAGTATTAACGAGCAGTACGTC. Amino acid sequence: CASSLRGSINEQYV.

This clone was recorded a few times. The CDR3 nucleotides are TGTGCCAGCAGCTTAGATGGTCCCGGGGGGACCCAGTACTTC. Its translation: CASSLDGPGGTQYF. This sequence joins TRBV7-2 and TRBJ2-5; the D gene is possibly TRBD2 (6 bases). The CDR3 consists of 14 residues. The germline V gene has CDR1 SGHTA and CDR2 FQGNSA. Trimming took off 1 base at V and 7 bases at J, with 13 bases between the two ends.

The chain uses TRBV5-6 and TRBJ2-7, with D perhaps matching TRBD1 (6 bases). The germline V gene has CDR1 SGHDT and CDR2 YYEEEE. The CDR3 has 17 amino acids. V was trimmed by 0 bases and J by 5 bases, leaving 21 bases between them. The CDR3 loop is CASSLAKGVLRGHEQYF. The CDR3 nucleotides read TGTGCCAGCAGCTTGGCCAAGGGGGTGTTGAGGGGCCACGAGCAGTACTTC.

The CDR3 coding sequence is TGCAGCGTCCAGTTGACAGGGGGAACTGTCGGGGAGCTGTTTTTT. Its translation: CSVQLTGGTVGELFF. The chain recombines TRBV29-1 with TRBJ2-2, with 9 bases fitting TRBD1. The V segment lost 6 bases and the J segment 7 bases; nucleotides outside the gene matches: 12. CDR3 length: 15 residues. Germline CDR1 reads SQVTM; CDR2 reads ANQGSEA.

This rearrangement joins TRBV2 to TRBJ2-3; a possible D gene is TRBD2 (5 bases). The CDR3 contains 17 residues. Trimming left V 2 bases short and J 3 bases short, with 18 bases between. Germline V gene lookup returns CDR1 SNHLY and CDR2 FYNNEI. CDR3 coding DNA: TGTGCCAGCAGTGAATTCCTCCCTAGCCCTGAGACAGATACGCAGTATTTT. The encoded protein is CASSEFLPSPETDTQYF.

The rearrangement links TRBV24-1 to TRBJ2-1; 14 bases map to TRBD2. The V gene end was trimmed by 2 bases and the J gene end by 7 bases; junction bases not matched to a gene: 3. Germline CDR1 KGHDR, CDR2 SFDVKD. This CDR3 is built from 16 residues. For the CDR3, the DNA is TGTGCCACCAGTGATTCGGGACTAGCGGGAGATAATGAGCAGTTCTTC. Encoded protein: CATSDSGLAGDNEQFF.

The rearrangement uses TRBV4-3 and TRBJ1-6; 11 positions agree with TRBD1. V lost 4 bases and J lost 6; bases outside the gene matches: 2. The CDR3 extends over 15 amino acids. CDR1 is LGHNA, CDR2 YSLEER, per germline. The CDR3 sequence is CASSLGTGGNSPLHF. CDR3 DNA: TGCGCCAGCAGCCTCGGGACAGGGGGTAATTCACCCCTCCACTTT.

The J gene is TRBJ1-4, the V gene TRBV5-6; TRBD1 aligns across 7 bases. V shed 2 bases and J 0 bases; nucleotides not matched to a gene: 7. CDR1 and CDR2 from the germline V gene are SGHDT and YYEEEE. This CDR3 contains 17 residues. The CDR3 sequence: CASSFFGQVATNEKLFF. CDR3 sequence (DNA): TGTGCCAGCAGCTTCTTCGGACAGGTTGCAACTAATGAAAAACTGTTTTTT.

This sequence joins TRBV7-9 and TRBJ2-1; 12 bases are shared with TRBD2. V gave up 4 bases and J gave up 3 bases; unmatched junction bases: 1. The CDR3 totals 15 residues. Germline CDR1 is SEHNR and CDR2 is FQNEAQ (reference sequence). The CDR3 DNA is TGTGCCAGCAGCTGGACTAGCGGGAACTACAATGAGCAGTTCTTC. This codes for CASSWTSGNYNEQFF.

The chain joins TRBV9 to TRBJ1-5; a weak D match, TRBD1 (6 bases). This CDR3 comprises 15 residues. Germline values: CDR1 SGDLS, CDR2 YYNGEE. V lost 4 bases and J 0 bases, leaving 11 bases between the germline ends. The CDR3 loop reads CASSPDRTSNQPQHF. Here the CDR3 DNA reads TGTGCCAGCAGCCCGGACAGAACTAGCAATCAGCCCCAGCATTTT.

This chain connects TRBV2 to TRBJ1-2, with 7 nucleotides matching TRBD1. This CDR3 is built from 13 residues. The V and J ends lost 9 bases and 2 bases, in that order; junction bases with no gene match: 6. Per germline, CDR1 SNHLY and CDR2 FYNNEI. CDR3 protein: CARGDSRNYGYTF. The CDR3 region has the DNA TGTGCCAGGGGGGACAGCAGAAACTATGGCTACACCTTC.